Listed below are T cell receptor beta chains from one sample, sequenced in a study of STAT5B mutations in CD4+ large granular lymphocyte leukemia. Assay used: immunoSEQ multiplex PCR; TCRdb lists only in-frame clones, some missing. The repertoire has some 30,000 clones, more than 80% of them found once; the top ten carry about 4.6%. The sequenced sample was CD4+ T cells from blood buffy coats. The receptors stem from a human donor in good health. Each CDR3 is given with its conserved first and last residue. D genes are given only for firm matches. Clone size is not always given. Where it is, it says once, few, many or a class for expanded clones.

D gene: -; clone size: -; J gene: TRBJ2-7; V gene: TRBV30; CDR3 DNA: TGTGCCTGGAGTCCTAGCGTCTACGAGCAGTACTTC; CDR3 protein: CAWSPSVYEQYF
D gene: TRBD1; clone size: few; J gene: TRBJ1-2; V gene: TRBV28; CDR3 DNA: TGTGCCAGCAGACCCATCAGGGGGCCGGTCTATGGCTACACCTTC; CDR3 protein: CASRPIRGPVYGYTF
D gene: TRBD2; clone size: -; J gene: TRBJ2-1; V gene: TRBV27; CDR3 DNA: TGTGCCAGCACCTTAGGGCTAGCGGGTAATGAGCAGTTCTTC; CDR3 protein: CASTLGLAGNEQFF
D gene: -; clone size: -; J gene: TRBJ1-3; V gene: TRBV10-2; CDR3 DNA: TGCGCCAGCAGTGAGGGCAGATTGGCTGGAAACACCATATATTTT; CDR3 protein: CASSEGRLAGNTIYF
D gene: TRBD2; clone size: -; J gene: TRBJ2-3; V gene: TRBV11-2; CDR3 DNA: TGTGCCAGCAGCGCGCGGGACTACACAGATACGCAGTATTTT; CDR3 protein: CASSARDYTDTQYF
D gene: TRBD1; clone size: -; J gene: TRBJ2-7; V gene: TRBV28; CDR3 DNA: TGTGCCAGCACCCCTCCACCGGGACAGGGGAACTACGAGCAGTACTTC; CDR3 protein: CASTPPPGQGNYEQYF
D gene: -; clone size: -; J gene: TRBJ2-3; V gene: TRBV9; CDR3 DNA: TGTGCCAGCAGCGTGGACAACACAGATACGCAGTATTTT; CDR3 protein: CASSVDNTDTQYF
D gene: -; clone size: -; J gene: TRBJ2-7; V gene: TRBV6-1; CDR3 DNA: TGTGCCAGCTGGGGTATTCCCACTGTCGAGCAGTACTTC; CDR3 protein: CASWGIPTVEQYF
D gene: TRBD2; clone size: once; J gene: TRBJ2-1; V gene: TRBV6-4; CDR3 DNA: TGTGCCAGCAGTGCGGAAGCGGGATTCTACAATGAGCAGTTCTTC; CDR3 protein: CASSAEAGFYNEQFF
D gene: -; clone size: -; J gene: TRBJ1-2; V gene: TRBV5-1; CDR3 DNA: TGCGCCAGCAGCCCAATGACAGAGGGCTATGGCTACACCTTC; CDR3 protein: CASSPMTEGYGYTF
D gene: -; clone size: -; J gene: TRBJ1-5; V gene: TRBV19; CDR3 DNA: TGTGCCAGTAGTATAGATCGGGCAGGGCGCGGCAATCAGCCCCAGCATTTT; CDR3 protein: CASSIDRAGRGNQPQHF
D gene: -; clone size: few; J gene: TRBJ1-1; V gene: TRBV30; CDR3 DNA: TGTGCCTGGATTATCCTCAAATTGGGGGCTGAAGCTTTCTTT; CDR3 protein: CAWIILKLGAEAFF
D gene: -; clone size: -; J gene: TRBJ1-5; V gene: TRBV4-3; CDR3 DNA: TGCGCCAGCAGCCAAGAAGGCGGAGGGGCGCCCCGGCATTTT; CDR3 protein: CASSQEGGGAPRHF
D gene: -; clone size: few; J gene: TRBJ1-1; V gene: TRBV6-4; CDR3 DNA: TGTGCCAGCAGTGAGGGGGCAGGCACTGAAGCTTTCTTT; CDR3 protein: CASSEGAGTEAFF
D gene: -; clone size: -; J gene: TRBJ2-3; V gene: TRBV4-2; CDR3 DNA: TGTGCCAGCGGTTCCCAGGGTTTAGATAGCACAGATACGCAGTATTTT; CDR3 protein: CASGSQGLDSTDTQYF
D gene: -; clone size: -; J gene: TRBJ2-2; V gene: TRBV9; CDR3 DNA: TGTCTATCTTGTGCGGGGACGCGTCACACCGGGGAGCTGTTTTTT; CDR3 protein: CLSCAGTRHTGELFF